This is a list of T cell receptor beta chains from one sample in a study of blood T cell repertoires in COVID-19. Here immunoSEQ multiplex PCR was the method, and the copy in TCRdb shows in-frame clones only, minus some. The table has about 97,000 clones, about 87% seen once; the top ten hold 2.5% to 3.5%. Sample: peripheral blood. The origin of the receptors is a man aged 50 to 60 with active or convalescent COVID-19. The CDR3 runs from the conserved cysteine through the conserved F or W. The D gene is left open where the match is weak. Clone size appears in some rows only: once, few, many, or a class for an expanded clone.

.,TRBJ2-1,TRBV4-3,.,TGCGCCAGCAGCCAAGAAACTCTACCCAATGAGCAGTTCTTC,CASSQETLPNEQFF
once,TRBJ1-2,TRBV6-5,.,TGTGCCAGCAGTTACTCGGCAGGGGCTGAGAACTATGGCTACACCTTC,CASSYSAGAENYGYTF
.,TRBJ1-4,TRBV12-3/TRBV12-4,TRBD1,TGTGCCAGCAGTCAGGGGGCTAATGAAAAACTGTTTTTT,CASSQGANEKLFF
once,TRBJ1-3,TRBV3-1/TRBV3-2,TRBD1,TGTGCCAGCAGCCATGGGACAGCAAACACCATATATTTT,CASSHGTANTIYF
.,TRBJ1-5,TRBV9,.,TGTGCCAGCAGCGTAGGTGGGGTGGGGGGGCCCCAGCATTTT,CASSVGGVGGPQHF
.,TRBJ1-1,TRBV9,.,TGTGCCAGCAGCCTAAGGGGGACTGAAGCTTTCTTT,CASSLRGTEAFF
few,TRBJ2-1,TRBV4-2,TRBD2,TGTGCCAGCAGCCAAGCCGGGGGGGCCTACAATGAGCAGTTCTTC,CASSQAGGAYNEQFF
.,TRBJ1-1,TRBV4-1,TRBD1,TGCGCCAGCAGCCAAATAGACAGGGGGGGAGCTTTCTTT,CASSQIDRGGAFF
.,TRBJ1-1,TRBV6-6,.,TGTGCCAGCACTAACAGCCAGGGGAACACTGAAGCTTTCTTT,CASTNSQGNTEAFF
.,TRBJ2-5,TRBV5-4,TRBD1,TGTGCCAGCAGCCTCATCGACAGGGGAGAGACCCAGTACTTC,CASSLIDRGETQYF
once,TRBJ2-2,TRBV29-1,TRBD1,TGCAGCGTTGGGGGACAGGGAAGTTGGACCGGGGAGCTGTTTTTT,CSVGGQGSWTGELFF
once,TRBJ2-5,TRBV28,.,TGTGCCAGCACCCCTCAAATGGGGAGAGAGACCCAGTACTTC,CASTPQMGRETQYF
.,TRBJ1-6,TRBV18,.,TGTGCCAGCTCACTCGGACAAGCTTATTTCAGCTCCTATAATTCACCCCTCCACTTT,CASSLGQAYFSSYNSPLHF
.,TRBJ1-3,TRBV2,.,TGTGCCAGCAGCGCGGGGACGACGGCGAGCTCTGGAAACACCATATATTTT,CASSAGTTASSGNTIYF
.,TRBJ2-2,TRBV4-1,TRBD2,TGCGCCAGCAGCCAACCGACTAGCGGGGGTGAGTGCACCGGGGAGCTGTTTTTT,CASSQPTSGGECTGELFF
few,TRBJ1-5,TRBV6-5,.,TGTGCCAGCAGTTACTCCGCGATCGGCAATCAGCCCCAGCATTTT,CASSYSAIGNQPQHF
once,TRBJ1-5,TRBV10-3,.,TGTGCCACCAGGGGAATCGGGGATCAGCCCCAGCATTTT,CATRGIGDQPQHF
.,TRBJ2-1,TRBV11-3,TRBD1,TGTGCCAGCAGCCCCGGTTTGGGACAGGGCCTCGGCAATGAGCAGTTCTTC,CASSPGLGQGLGNEQFF
.,TRBJ2-7,TRBV15,.,TGTGCCACCAGCAGTGACCGGGGTCCCCGGGAGCAGTACTTC,CATSSDRGPREQYF
once,TRBJ1-5,TRBV28,TRBD1,TGTGCCAGCAGTTCAGGGGGGATGAGCAATCAGCCCCAGCATTTT,CASSSGGMSNQPQHF
.,TRBJ2-5,TRBV11-2,.,TGTGCCAGCAGCTCTGGGACACAGGGTAGAGGGGAGACCCAGTACTTC,CASSSGTQGRGETQYF
.,TRBJ1-1,TRBV5-4,.,TGTGCCAGCAGCTTGGCCCAGAACACTGAAGCTTTCTTT,CASSLAQNTEAFF
.,TRBJ2-1,TRBV15,.,TGTGCCACCAGCAGAGATCGGGACAACGCCTACAATGAGCAGTTCTTC,CATSRDRDNAYNEQFF
.,TRBJ2-5,TRBV2,.,TGTGCCAGCAGTGCGGGGTGGACCCACCAAGAGACCCAGTACTTC,CASSAGWTHQETQYF
.,TRBJ2-3,TRBV11-2,.,TGTGCCAGCAGCTCAAACAGTCCGCATCGTACAGTTAGCACAGATACGCAGTATTTT,CASSSNSPHRTVSTDTQYF
.,TRBJ2-1,TRBV9,TRBD2,TGTGCCAGCAGCGTAGGCGAGCGGGGGGCAACCAATGAGCAGTTCTTC,CASSVGERGATNEQFF
.,TRBJ2-1,TRBV13,TRBD2,TGTGCCAGCAGCTCCGTTAGCGGGGGGGCCTACAATGAGCAGTTCTTC,CASSSVSGGAYNEQFF
.,TRBJ1-5,TRBV7-6,.,TGTGCCAGCAGCACCGCCCTGGGGGCCCAGGGACAGCCCCAGCATTTT,CASSTALGAQGQPQHF
once,TRBJ1-1,TRBV28,.,TGTGCCACCTGGCGGAGGGGGAACACTGAAGCTTTCTTT,CATWRRGNTEAFF
.,TRBJ1-3,TRBV2,TRBD1,TGTGCCAGCAGTGAAGGGACAGGCTCTGGAAACACCATATATTTT,CASSEGTGSGNTIYF
.,TRBJ2-2,TRBV6-2/TRBV6-3,.,TGTGCCAGCAGTTACTCGGGGGGCACCGGGGAGCTGTTTTTT,CASSYSGGTGELFF
once,TRBJ2-3,TRBV20-1,TRBD2,TGCAGTGCTAGTCTTAGCGGGTATAGCACAGATACGCAGTATTTT,CSASLSGYSTDTQYF
.,TRBJ2-2,TRBV7-8,.,TGTGCCAGCAGCTTAGAATCCACTTCCACCGGGGAGCTGTTTTTT,CASSLESTSTGELFF
.,TRBJ1-3,TRBV5-5,TRBD1,TGTGCCAGCAGCGGAACAGGGGTCCCAGCATCTGGAAACACCATATATTTT,CASSGTGVPASGNTIYF
.,TRBJ2-7,TRBV5-1,TRBD1,TGCGCCAGCAGCTTAGCGACAGGGGGACACGAGCAGTACTTC,CASSLATGGHEQYF
.,TRBJ1-2,TRBV28,TRBD1,TGTGCCAGCAGGGGACAGGGGCTTGGCTACACCTTC,CASRGQGLGYTF
.,TRBJ2-5,TRBV11-2,.,TGTGCCAGCAGCTTCGGTCGGGGGCAAGAGACCCAGTACTTC,CASSFGRGQETQYF
.,TRBJ2-1,TRBV11-2,.,TGTGCCAGCAGCTTAGCCGCAGGGGTGGACAATGAGCAGTTCTTC,CASSLAAGVDNEQFF
.,TRBJ1-1,TRBV5-4,TRBD1,TGTGCCAGCAGTTTCGACAGGGTAGGAACTGAAGCTTTCTTT,CASSFDRVGTEAFF